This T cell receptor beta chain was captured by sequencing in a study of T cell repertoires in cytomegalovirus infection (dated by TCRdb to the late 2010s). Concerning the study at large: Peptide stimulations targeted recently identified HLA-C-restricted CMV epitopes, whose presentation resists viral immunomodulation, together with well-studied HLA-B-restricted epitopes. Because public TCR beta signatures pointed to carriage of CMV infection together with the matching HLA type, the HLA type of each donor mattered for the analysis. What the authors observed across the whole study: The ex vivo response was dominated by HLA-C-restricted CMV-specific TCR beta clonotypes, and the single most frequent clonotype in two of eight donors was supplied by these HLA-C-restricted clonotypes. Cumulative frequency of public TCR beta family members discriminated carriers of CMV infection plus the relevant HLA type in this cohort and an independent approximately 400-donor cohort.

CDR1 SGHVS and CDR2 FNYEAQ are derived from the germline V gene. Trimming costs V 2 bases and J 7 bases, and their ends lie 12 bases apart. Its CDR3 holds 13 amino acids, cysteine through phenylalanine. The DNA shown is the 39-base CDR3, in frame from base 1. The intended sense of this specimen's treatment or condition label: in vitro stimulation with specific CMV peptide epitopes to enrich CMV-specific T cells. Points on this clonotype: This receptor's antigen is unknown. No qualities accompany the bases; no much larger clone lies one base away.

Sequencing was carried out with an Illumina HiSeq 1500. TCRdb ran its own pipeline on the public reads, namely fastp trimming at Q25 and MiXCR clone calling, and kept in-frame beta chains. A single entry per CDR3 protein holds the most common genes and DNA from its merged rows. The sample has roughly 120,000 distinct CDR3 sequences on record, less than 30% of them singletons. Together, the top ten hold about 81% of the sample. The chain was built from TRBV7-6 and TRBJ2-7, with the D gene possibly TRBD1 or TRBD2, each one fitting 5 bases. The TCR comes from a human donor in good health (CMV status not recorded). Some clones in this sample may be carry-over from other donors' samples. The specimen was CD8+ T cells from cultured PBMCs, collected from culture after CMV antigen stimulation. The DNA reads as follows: TGTGCCAGCAGCTTAACGGGGCAGAGTGAGCAGTACTTC. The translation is CASSLTGQSEQYF.